These 27 T cell receptor beta chains share one sample of origin, sequenced in a study of OX40 agonist ivuxolimab in advanced cancers. Assay used: immunoSEQ multiplex PCR; TCRdb lists only in-frame clones, some missing. Counted here are 50,000 or so clones, approximately 80% occurring once; the ten biggest clones make up roughly 12%. Specimen: CD4+ or CD8+ T cells sorted from blood, collected in a trial of the OX40 agonist ivuxolimab. The receptors stem from an adult with an advanced solid tumor such as melanoma, head and neck, liver or kidney cancer.

This clone has a handful of counts. The chain has TRBV19 and TRBJ1-1; tentatively, D is TRBD1 (6 bases). Trimming pared 1 base from V and 7 bases from J, leaving 7 bases between. Germline assignment: CDR1 LNHDA and CDR2 SQIVND (reference sequence). CDR3 length equals 12 residues. This CDR3 is CASSIGQDEAFF. The CDR3 region has the DNA TGTGCCAGTAGTATAGGACAGGATGAAGCTTTCTTT.

The chain carries TRBV2 and TRBJ2-5, with D uncertain. The germline gives CDR1 SNHLY, CDR2 FYNNEI. V dropped 3 bases and J dropped 3 bases, with 11 bases sitting between them. This CDR3 has 14 residues. The CDR3 loop is CASSDRTPEETQYF. CDR3 DNA sequence: TGTGCCAGCAGTGATCGGACCCCGGAAGAGACCCAGTACTTC.

This chain connects TRBV19 to TRBJ2-3; D is unresolved. The CDR3 covers 15 residues. Germline assignment: CDR1 LNHDA and CDR2 SQIVND (reference sequence). The V and J ends lost 5 bases and 3 bases respectively, with 15 bases between them. For the CDR3, the DNA is TGTGCCAGTAGTCCTCTAGGTCATGGGACAGATACGCAGTATTTT. Encoded protein: CASSPLGHGTDTQYF.

The chain employs TRBV19 and TRBJ2-1, with a weak D call TRBD2 (6 bases). Trimming took off 3 bases at V and 2 bases at J, with 11 bases between the two ends. The CDR3 loop spans 15 amino acids. Germline V gene data show CDR1 as LNHDA and CDR2 as SQIVND (reference sequence). The CDR3: CASSISLAPYNEQFF. DNA of the CDR3: TGTGCCAGTAGTATTAGTCTAGCGCCCTACAATGAGCAGTTCTTC.

The genes are TRBV5-1 and TRBJ2-7, with 9 bases fitting TRBD1. This CDR3 has 14 residues. V lost 4 bases to trimming and J lost 10 bases; unmatched junction nucleotides: 12. CDR1 is SGHRS, CDR2 YFSETQ, per germline. The CDR3 DNA follows: TGCGCCAGCAGCCAACAGGGGGCGCAGGGAGAACAGTACTTC. Translating gives CASSQQGAQGEQYF.

This chain links TRBV7-3 with TRBJ1-1; 11 bases fit TRBD1. The germline gives CDR1 SGHTA, CDR2 FQGTGA. The CDR3 has 14 residues. Trimming at V came to 5 bases and at J to 5 bases, leaving 4 bases not matched to a gene. The CDR3 protein is CASSPGQGATEAFF. The CDR3 DNA reads TGTGCCAGCAGCCCCGGACAGGGGGCTACTGAAGCTTTCTTT.

The chain has TRBV28 and TRBJ1-2; D gene uncertain. CDR3 length: 13 residues. Trimming took off 3 bases at V and 5 bases at J, with 10 bases between the two ends. Germline V gives CDR1 MDHEN, CDR2 SYDVKM. CDR3 DNA: TGTGCCAGCAGTTTCGGCCAAGGGTATGGCTACACCTTC. It encodes CASSFGQGYGYTF.

This sequence joins TRBV9 and TRBJ2-1; 7 bases map to TRBD2. This CDR3 spans 16 amino acids. Per germline, CDR1 SGDLS and CDR2 YYNGEE. V lost 4 bases and J lost 0; bases outside the gene matches: 7. CDR3 bases: TGTGCCAGCAGCACCCTGGGGAGGGGCTCCTACAATGAGCAGTTCTTC. Its protein product is CASSTLGRGSYNEQFF.

The CDR3 coding sequence is TGTGCCAGCAGCCGGGGGGGCCCAGCAGATACGCAGTATTTT. This gives the protein CASSRGGPADTQYF. The chain joins TRBV5-3 to TRBJ2-3; 8 positions agree with TRBD2. TRBV5-3 is an open reading frame, and its role is uncertain. This CDR3 is 14 amino acids long. Trimming cost V 8 bases and J 4 bases; bases outside gene matches: 9.

The chain employs TRBV28 and TRBJ2-2, with no clear D. V was shortened by 6 bases and J by 0 bases, with 20 bases between the two germline ends. The CDR3 is 18 amino acids. The germline CDR1 and CDR2 sequences are MDHEN and SYDVKM. As DNA, the CDR3 is TGTGCCAGCAGCCTCCTTACGGTAAAGGCCGCGAACACCGGGGAGCTGTTTTTT. This gives the protein CASSLLTVKAANTGELFF.

The V gene is TRBV19, the J gene TRBJ2-2; 11 positions agree with TRBD2. CDR1 is LNHDA and CDR2 is SQIVND in the germline V gene (reference sequence). The CDR3 has 17 amino acids. Trimming cost V 5 bases and J 1 base; bases outside gene matches: 6. The CDR3 protein is CASSGPSGRRNTGELFF. Here the CDR3 DNA reads TGTGCCAGTAGTGGCCCTAGCGGGAGGCGGAACACCGGGGAGCTGTTTTTT.

This chain links TRBV2 with TRBJ2-2; TRBD1 aligns across 8 bases. Losses at the gene ends were 7 bases for V and 3 bases for J; bases not matched to a gene: 7. Germline V gene lookup returns CDR1 SNHLY and CDR2 FYNNEI. The CDR3 loop spans 15 amino acids. CDR3 DNA sequence: TGTGCCAGCATAAGGGACAGGACATACACCGGGGAGCTGTTTTTT. Its translation is CASIRDRTYTGELFF.

This CDR3 is CAWSPGRTTDTQYF. The CDR3 nucleotides are TGTGCCTGGAGCCCAGGCAGAACCACAGATACGCAGTATTTT. V gene TRBV30 combines with J gene TRBJ2-3, with D hard to call. This CDR3 region has 14 residues. V was cut by 3 bases and J by 2 bases, with 12 bases left in between. Germline CDR1 GTSNPN, CDR2 SVGIG (reference sequence).

The chain carries TRBV19 and TRBJ1-5; 7 nucleotides line up with TRBD1. CDR3 length: 17 amino acids. Germline-derived CDR1 and CDR2 are LNHDA and SQIVND (reference sequence). The trim removed 5 bases at V and 3 bases at J, leaving 13 bases unmatched. CDR3 DNA: TGTGCCAGTAGTGTTGCCTCCCGGGACAGATACAATCAGCCCCAGCATTTT. It specifies CASSVASRDRYNQPQHF.

The rearrangement uses TRBV6-6 and TRBJ2-1; 7 bases fit TRBD1. Unmatched junction bases numbered 9, after V lost 4 bases and J lost 6 bases. This CDR3 has 15 residues. CDR1 and CDR2 (germline): MNHNY, SVGAGI (reference sequence). The CDR3 spells CASSLPTGRANEQFF. For the CDR3, the DNA is TGTGCCAGCAGTTTACCGACAGGGAGAGCCAATGAGCAGTTCTTC.

This clone was detected once. The chain has TRBV7-9 and TRBJ2-7, with 7 bases that match TRBD2. The CDR3 length is 19 residues. The V and J ends lost 5 bases and 0 bases, in that order; junction bases with no gene match: 19. Germline lookup yields CDR1 SEHNR and CDR2 FQNEAQ (reference sequence). As DNA, the CDR3 is TGTGCCAGCAGCCCCTATGGGGTTTTCGGCGGGAGTGTCTCCTACGAGCAGTACTTC. Translation gives CASSPYGVFGGSVSYEQYF.

The V call is TRBV9, the J call TRBJ2-3; D is possibly TRBD1 (6 bases). The CDR3 is 14 amino acids. In germline, CDR1 is SGDLS, CDR2 YYNGEE. V was clipped by 4 bases and J by 1 base, with 10 bases between them. The CDR3 sequence is CASSIRQGTDTQYF. The CDR3 nucleotides are TGTGCCAGCAGCATCCGACAGGGCACAGATACGCAGTATTTT.

The J gene is TRBJ1-2, the V gene TRBV28, with 10 bases lining up with TRBD1. From germline, CDR1 is MDHEN and CDR2 SYDVKM. The CDR3 spans 15 residues. With V trimmed by 7 bases and J by 0 bases, 5 bases remained unmatched. CDR3: CASNNDRGPNYGYTF. CDR3 DNA sequence: TGTGCCAGCAACAATGACAGGGGGCCTAACTATGGCTACACCTTC.

This chain connects TRBV7-6 to TRBJ1-3; a weak D match, TRBD1 (5 bases). The CDR3 sequence is 14 residues long. V lost 1 base to trimming and J lost 5 bases, with 9 bases between them. Germline V gives CDR1 SGHVS, CDR2 FNYEAQ. This CDR3 is CASSLEGPRNTIYF. CDR3 coding DNA: TGTGCCAGCAGCTTAGAGGGGCCTCGAAACACCATATATTTT.

The CDR3 DNA is TGTGCCAGCTCACCGATGGGACAGGTGAACACTGAAGCTTTCTTT. Its translation: CASSPMGQVNTEAFF. The gene calls are TRBV18 and TRBJ1-1; 8 positions agree with TRBD1. The CDR3 is 15 residues long. Germline V CDR1 and CDR2: KGHSH, LQKENI. V shed 3 bases and J 0 bases; nucleotides not matched to a gene: 3.

The chain couples TRBV7-2 to TRBJ1-5; the match to TRBD1 covers 7 bases. This CDR3 is 13 amino acids long. V was pared by 3 bases and J by 5 bases, with 1 base of the junction left unmatched. Germline values: CDR1 SGHTA, CDR2 FQGNSA. The DNA for the CDR3 is TGTGCCAGCAGCTTCCAGGGGGATCAGCCCCAGCATTTT. Its protein product is CASSFQGDQPQHF.

This clone was detected only a few times. The J gene is TRBJ2-7, the V gene TRBV6-1; 9 nucleotides match TRBD1. The CDR3 runs 12 residues. CDR1 is MNHNS and CDR2 is SASEGT in the germline V gene. V trimming: 6 bases; J trimming: 5 bases; junction bases outside the gene matches: 2. The CDR3 DNA follows: TGTGCCAGCAGCAGGACAGGGGACGAGCAGTACGTC. This gives the protein CASSRTGDEQYV.

The gene calls are TRBV30 and TRBJ1-5; no definite D call. This CDR3 has 13 residues. V was cut by 2 bases and J by 1 base, with 6 bases left in between. Looked up from germline, CDR1 is GTSNPN and CDR2 is SVGIG (reference sequence). CDR3 protein: CAWSSDSNQPQHF. DNA for the CDR3: TGTGCCTGGAGTTCAGACAGCAATCAGCCCCAGCATTTT.

The chain combines TRBV29-1 with TRBJ2-1, with 11 nucleotides matching TRBD2. The V gene end was trimmed by 7 bases and the J gene end by 5 bases; junction bases not matched to a gene: 7. This CDR3 has 14 residues. The germline CDR1 and CDR2 sequences are SQVTM and ANQGSEA. The CDR3 DNA is TGCAGCGCTTCCGGGACTAGCGGAGACAATGAGCAGTTCTTC. Translating it yields CSASGTSGDNEQFF.

This clone was observed once. The CDR3 region has the DNA TGTGCCAGCAGTTACTCTAGCGGGGGGGCGTTCGAGACCCAGTACTTC. Translated: CASSYSSGGAFETQYF. The V gene is TRBV6-5, the J gene TRBJ2-5, with TRBD2 matching over 11 bases. The V and J ends lost 0 bases and 5 bases, in that order; junction bases with no gene match: 5. Germline CDR1 MNHEY, CDR2 SVGAGI. The CDR3 runs 16 residues.

The chain recombines TRBV6-6 with TRBJ1-6, with D possibly TRBD1 on 5 matching bases. V was trimmed by 6 bases and J by 0 bases, leaving 9 bases between them. The CDR3 extends over 15 amino acids. Germline CDR1 and CDR2: MNHNY and SVGAGI (reference sequence). The CDR3 coding sequence is TGTGCCAGCAGGAGGGGCAACTCCTATAATTCACCCCTCCACTTT. It specifies CASRRGNSYNSPLHF.

The CDR3 bases are TGCAGCGTTGCTGACAGAACCTACGAGCAGTACTTC. Its translation is CSVADRTYEQYF. This rearrangement joins TRBV29-1 to TRBJ2-7, with D possibly being TRBD1 (5 bases). The CDR3 is made up of 12 amino acids. Trimming took off 4 bases at V and 2 bases at J, with 9 bases between the two ends. Germline V gene data show CDR1 as SQVTM and CDR2 as ANQGSEA.